A single TCR beta chain is shown here with its context. The record originates from a study of T cells in Graves' hyperthyroidism and ophthalmopathy. Across the study: It was at initial diagnosis, before any treatment, that peripheral blood was collected.

After removal of 7 bases from V and 2 bases from J, the junction contained 6 bases not matched to a gene. The CDR3 loop spans 14 amino acids. RNA transcripts provided the source from which TCR beta CDR3 regions were amplified. An initial round of RT-PCR targeting the TCR CDR3 relied on the HTBI primer set. TCRdb used MiXCR to reprocess the multiplex PCR reads, holding one entry per CDR3 protein. The profile shows hundreds of thousands of distinct CDR3 sequences, 15% to 20% of them singletons. Inclusion characteristics of ophthalmopathy patients comprised a Clinical Activity Score of at least 3, a NOSPECS grade of at least 4, and duration under 3 months.

The genes are TRBV12-3 or TRBV12-4 and TRBJ2-7, with 9 bases lining up with TRBD2. The sequence was collected from a man aged 35-49 years with Graves' ophthalmopathy. Sequencing was performed on blood. The DNA of the CDR3 is TGTGCCAGCACCCTAGCGGGGAAGACCTACGAGCAGTACTTC. Its protein is CASTLAGKTYEQYF.